This T cell receptor beta chain was found in a study of Ad26.COV2.S vaccination and SARS-CoV-2 variants. Measured with immunoSEQ multiplex PCR; TCRdb has only the in-frame clones, and not every one. The sample consists of hundreds of thousands of clones, approximately 86% of them appearing once. There are 15 residues in the CDR3. V was pared by 6 bases and J by 0 bases, with 14 bases between. Germline V lookup: CDR1 MNHEY, CDR2 SVGAGI. Treatment defined: 15 to 20 received Ad26.COV2.S at low or high dose, single or two shots; about 5 received placebo; per-sample allocation not given. After the first vaccine or placebo injection, samples were drawn on day 63.

This clonotype originated in a person between 18 and 60 years old who received the Ad26.COV2.S COVID-19 vaccine or a placebo. The starting material was peripheral blood, obtained in a trial of Ad26.COV2.S vaccine versus placebo. The genes are TRBV6-5 and TRBJ1-1; TRBD1 might be the D (6 bases). The CDR3 DNA follows: TGTGCCAGCAGCAAACCAACAGGGCTGAACACTGAAGCTTTCTTT. Translation: CASSKPTGLNTEAFF.